These T cell receptor beta chains were read from a single sample in a study of neurological immune-mediated disorders. TCRdb analysed the 5' RACE reads with MiXCR anew, one entry per CDR3 protein. The top ten clones hold roughly 20% of a sample with around 48,000 distinct CDR3 sequences, about a tenth of them seen once. Specimen: PBMCs. These receptors came from a woman aged 40 to 50 with HTLV-1-associated myelopathy (HAM/TSP). CDR3s include the opening cysteine and the closing phenylalanine or tryptophan. Each record gives: V gene, J gene, clone size, D gene, CDR3 protein, CDR3 DNA. The D gene is left open where the match is weak. Clone size, where shown, is once, few, many, or a class for clones that have expanded.

v_call: TRBV4-1
j_call: TRBJ1-2
clone_size: many
d_call: TRBD1
cdr3_aa: CASSRDSLMGQGVKSYGYTF
cdr3_nt: TGCGCCAGCAGCCGGGACTCATTAATGGGACAGGGGGTGAAGTCCTATGGCTACACCTTC

v_call: TRBV12-3/TRBV12-4
j_call: TRBJ2-3
clone_size: many
d_call: TRBD1
cdr3_aa: CASSPGTGVYLDTQYF
cdr3_nt: TGTGCCAGCAGCCCCGGGACAGGAGTTTACCTAGATACGCAGTATTTT

v_call: TRBV12-5
j_call: TRBJ2-6
clone_size: many
d_call: .
cdr3_aa: CASGLYGIGANVLTF
cdr3_nt: TGTGCTAGTGGTTTGTACGGGATTGGGGCCAACGTCCTGACTTTC

v_call: TRBV14
j_call: TRBJ2-1
clone_size: many
d_call: .
cdr3_aa: CASSPLEGRYEQFF
cdr3_nt: TGTGCCAGCAGCCCCTTGGAGGGGCGGTATGAGCAGTTCTTC

v_call: TRBV7-6
j_call: TRBJ1-5
clone_size: many
d_call: TRBD1
cdr3_aa: CASSLGTGSNQPQHF
cdr3_nt: TGTGCCAGCAGCTTAGGGACAGGGAGTAATCAGCCCCAGCATTTT

v_call: TRBV28
j_call: TRBJ2-2
clone_size: many
d_call: .
cdr3_aa: CASSSPGRATGELFF
cdr3_nt: TGTGCCAGCAGTTCCCCGGGTAGGGCTACCGGGGAGCTGTTTTTT

v_call: TRBV6-2/TRBV6-3
j_call: TRBJ1-1
clone_size: many
d_call: .
cdr3_aa: CASSYPTTRRGNTEAFF
cdr3_nt: TGTGCCAGCAGTTACCCCACAACCCGCCGGGGAAACACTGAAGCTTTCTTT

v_call: TRBV5-1
j_call: TRBJ2-1
clone_size: many
d_call: TRBD2
cdr3_aa: CASSLDRGGQNEQFF
cdr3_nt: TGCGCCAGCAGCTTGGACCGGGGGGGTCAGAATGAGCAGTTCTTC

v_call: TRBV5-1
j_call: TRBJ2-6
clone_size: many
d_call: TRBD1
cdr3_aa: CASSAGMPGQGASGANVLTF
cdr3_nt: TGCGCCAGCAGCGCAGGCATGCCGGGACAGGGGGCGTCAGGGGCCAACGTCCTGACTTTC

v_call: TRBV20-1
j_call: TRBJ1-1
clone_size: many
d_call: .
cdr3_aa: CSARIVGGAGAFF
cdr3_nt: TGCAGTGCTAGGATCGTCGGGGGTGCTGGAGCTTTCTTT

v_call: TRBV7-6
j_call: TRBJ2-3
clone_size: many
d_call: .
cdr3_aa: CASSLKPRHPGDTDTQYF
cdr3_nt: TGTGCCAGCAGCCTCAAACCGAGACACCCAGGGGATACAGATACGCAGTATTTT

v_call: TRBV24-1
j_call: TRBJ2-1
clone_size: .
d_call: TRBD1
cdr3_aa: CATSVSLLGTGEDEQFF
cdr3_nt: TGTGCCACCAGTGTCTCCCTCCTGGGGACAGGTGAGGATGAGCAGTTCTTC

v_call: TRBV5-1
j_call: TRBJ1-4
clone_size: many
d_call: .
cdr3_aa: CASSLGATNEKLFF
cdr3_nt: TGCGCCAGCAGCTTGGGGGCAACTAATGAAAAACTGTTTTTT

v_call: TRBV4-2
j_call: TRBJ2-5
clone_size: .
d_call: .
cdr3_aa: CASSQDVRGETQYF
cdr3_nt: TGTGCCAGCAGCCAAGACGTCAGGGGAGAGACCCAGTACTTC

v_call: TRBV10-3
j_call: TRBJ2-3
clone_size: many
d_call: .
cdr3_aa: CAISNRGLRRHTQYF
cdr3_nt: TGTGCCATCAGTAACCGGGGGCTAAGGCGGCATACGCAGTATTTT

v_call: TRBV20-1
j_call: TRBJ2-3
clone_size: many
d_call: TRBD2
cdr3_aa: CSASPSGGVGTQYF
cdr3_nt: TGCAGTGCTAGTCCTAGCGGGGGAGTTGGTACGCAGTATTTT

v_call: TRBV6-2/TRBV6-3
j_call: TRBJ1-5
clone_size: .
d_call: .
cdr3_aa: CASSYIRLTSNQPQHF
cdr3_nt: TGTGCCAGCAGTTACATCAGGTTGACGAGCAATCAGCCCCAGCATTTT

v_call: TRBV5-1
j_call: TRBJ2-7
clone_size: many
d_call: .
cdr3_aa: CASSPGRSPSIYEQYF
cdr3_nt: TGCGCCAGCAGCCCCGGCAGATCTCCCTCAATATACGAGCAGTACTTC

v_call: TRBV24-1
j_call: TRBJ2-1
clone_size: many
d_call: .
cdr3_aa: CATSDLNLGGSFF
cdr3_nt: TGTGCCACCAGTGATTTGAATTTGGGGGGCTCGTTCTTC

v_call: TRBV12-5
j_call: TRBJ1-2
clone_size: many
d_call: TRBD1
cdr3_aa: CASGLERTGGYYGYTF
cdr3_nt: TGTGCTAGTGGTTTGGAAAGGACAGGGGGCTACTATGGCTACACCTTC

v_call: TRBV7-2
j_call: TRBJ2-5
clone_size: many
d_call: .
cdr3_aa: CASSLVETQYF
cdr3_nt: TGTGCCAGCAGCTTAGTGGAGACCCAGTACTTC

v_call: TRBV9
j_call: TRBJ2-1
clone_size: many
d_call: TRBD2
cdr3_aa: CASSVAASGGYNEQFF
cdr3_nt: TGTGCCAGCAGCGTAGCGGCTAGCGGGGGTTACAATGAGCAGTTCTTC

v_call: TRBV7-9
j_call: TRBJ1-5
clone_size: many
d_call: TRBD1
cdr3_aa: CASSLAGTDNQPQHF
cdr3_nt: TGTGCCAGCAGCTTAGCGGGGACAGACAATCAGCCCCAGCATTTT

v_call: TRBV18
j_call: TRBJ2-3
clone_size: many
d_call: .
cdr3_aa: CASSARGASTDTQYF
cdr3_nt: TGTGCCAGCTCAGCACGAGGGGCTAGCACAGATACGCAGTATTTT

v_call: TRBV12-3/TRBV12-4
j_call: TRBJ2-6
clone_size: many
d_call: .
cdr3_aa: CASRESSGANVLTF
cdr3_nt: TGTGCCAGCAGAGAGAGCTCTGGGGCCAACGTCCTGACTTTC

v_call: TRBV7-2
j_call: TRBJ2-7
clone_size: many
d_call: .
cdr3_aa: CASSLAGQLYEQYF
cdr3_nt: TGTGCCAGCAGCTTAGCCGGACAGCTCTACGAGCAGTACTTC

v_call: TRBV10-3
j_call: TRBJ2-7
clone_size: many
d_call: TRBD1
cdr3_aa: CAINGQGRSYEQYF
cdr3_nt: TGTGCCATCAACGGACAGGGGAGGTCCTACGAGCAGTACTTC

v_call: TRBV5-1
j_call: TRBJ1-5
clone_size: many
d_call: .
cdr3_aa: CASSLGQSSNQPQHF
cdr3_nt: TGCGCCAGCAGCTTGGGACAGTCAAGCAATCAGCCCCAGCATTTT

v_call: TRBV5-1
j_call: TRBJ2-5
clone_size: medium-sized
d_call: TRBD1
cdr3_aa: CASSSTGDIAETQYF
cdr3_nt: TGCGCCAGCAGCTCGACAGGGGATATAGCAGAGACCCAGTACTTC

v_call: TRBV5-1
j_call: TRBJ1-2
clone_size: many
d_call: TRBD1
cdr3_aa: CASSSSSEGAYGYTF
cdr3_nt: TGCGCCAGCAGCTCCTCATCAGAGGGGGCGTATGGCTACACCTTC

v_call: TRBV7-9
j_call: TRBJ2-1
clone_size: many
d_call: .
cdr3_aa: CASSLALLRNEQFF
cdr3_nt: TGTGCCAGCAGCTTGGCCTTACTGAGAAATGAGCAGTTCTTC